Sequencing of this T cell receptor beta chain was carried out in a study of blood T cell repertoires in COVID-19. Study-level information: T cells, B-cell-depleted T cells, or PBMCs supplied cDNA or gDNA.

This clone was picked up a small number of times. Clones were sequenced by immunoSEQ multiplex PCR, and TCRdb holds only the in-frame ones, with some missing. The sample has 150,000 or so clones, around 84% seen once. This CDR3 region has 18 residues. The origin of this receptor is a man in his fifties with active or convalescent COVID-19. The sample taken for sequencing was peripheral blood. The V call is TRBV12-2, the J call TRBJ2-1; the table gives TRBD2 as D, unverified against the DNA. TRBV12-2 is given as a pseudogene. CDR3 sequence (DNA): TGTGCAAGTCGCTCCTTCCGTTCCGCTAGCGGGGGATCAGGTGAGCAGTTCTTC. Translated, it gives CASRSFRSASGGSGEQFF.